The rows below give T cell receptor beta chains drawn from one sample of a study of T cells after yellow fever vaccination. One entry per CDR3 protein results from TCRdb running MiXCR on the 5' RACE reads. Of around 100,000 distinct CDR3 sequences listed, under 9% were seen once; the top ten hold approximately 24%. The sequencing used CD8+ T cells sorted from PBMCs, collected 45 days after the yellow fever booster vaccination. All receptors derive from a man aged 25-45 years who received the YFV17D yellow fever vaccine. The CDR3 runs from the conserved cysteine through the conserved F or W. D genes are given only for firm matches. Clone size is stated in some rows and not others, as once, few, many or a class when expanded.

cdr3_length: 16; v_call: TRBV11-2; d_call: NA; clone_size: many; j_call: TRBJ1-3; cdr3_aa: CASRPVPGRSGNTIYF; cdr3_nt: TGTGCCAGCAGGCCCGTCCCAGGGCGCTCTGGAAACACCATATATTTT
cdr3_length: 12; v_call: TRBV30; d_call: TRBD1; clone_size: NA; j_call: TRBJ2-2; cdr3_aa: CAWTGGTGELFF; cdr3_nt: TGTGCCTGGACAGGGGGCACCGGGGAGCTGTTTTTT
cdr3_length: 16; v_call: TRBV7-2; d_call: TRBD1; clone_size: many; j_call: TRBJ2-4; cdr3_aa: CASSTRQGLAKNIQYF; cdr3_nt: TGTGCCAGCAGCACCCGACAGGGGTTAGCCAAAAACATTCAGTACTTC
cdr3_length: 15; v_call: TRBV13; d_call: NA; clone_size: few; j_call: TRBJ2-1; cdr3_aa: CASSLGPLGYNEQFF; cdr3_nt: TGTGCCAGCAGCTTGGGACCCCTGGGCTACAATGAGCAGTTCTTC
cdr3_length: 15; v_call: TRBV27; d_call: TRBD2; clone_size: many; j_call: TRBJ2-5; cdr3_aa: CASSLVAGVQETQYF; cdr3_nt: TGTGCCAGCAGTTTAGTAGCGGGAGTCCAAGAGACCCAGTACTTC
cdr3_length: 14; v_call: TRBV4-2; d_call: TRBD2; clone_size: many; j_call: TRBJ2-7; cdr3_aa: CASTPGLAAYEQYF; cdr3_nt: TGTGCCAGCACCCCGGGACTAGCGGCTTACGAGCAGTACTTC
cdr3_length: 13; v_call: TRBV27; d_call: NA; clone_size: many; j_call: TRBJ2-1; cdr3_aa: CASSLSPFSEQFF; cdr3_nt: TGTGCCAGCAGTTTATCTCCTTTTTCCGAGCAGTTCTTC
cdr3_length: 14; v_call: TRBV19; d_call: NA; clone_size: few; j_call: TRBJ2-2; cdr3_aa: CASSIGSNTGELFF; cdr3_nt: TGTGCCAGTAGTATAGGTTCGAACACCGGGGAGCTGTTTTTT
cdr3_length: 13; v_call: TRBV7-8; d_call: NA; clone_size: few; j_call: TRBJ2-4; cdr3_aa: CASSSLSRNIQYF; cdr3_nt: TGTGCCAGCAGCTCCCTCTCGAGGAACATTCAGTACTTC
cdr3_length: 15; v_call: TRBV6-5; d_call: TRBD2; clone_size: many; j_call: TRBJ2-7; cdr3_aa: CASSYSPSGSYEQYF; cdr3_nt: TGTGCCAGCAGTTACTCTCCTAGCGGGAGTTACGAGCAGTACTTC
cdr3_length: 11; v_call: TRBV5-3; d_call: NA; clone_size: NA; j_call: TRBJ2-3; cdr3_aa: CAQKKADTQYF; cdr3_nt: TGTGCCCAAAAGAAGGCCGATACGCAGTATTTT
cdr3_length: 15; v_call: TRBV5-1; d_call: TRBD1; clone_size: many; j_call: TRBJ2-1; cdr3_aa: CASSPGQEIYNEQFF; cdr3_nt: TGCGCCAGCAGCCCGGGACAGGAGATCTACAATGAGCAGTTCTTC
cdr3_length: 14; v_call: TRBV12-3/TRBV12-4; d_call: NA; clone_size: many; j_call: TRBJ2-1; cdr3_aa: CASSLDGSGYEQFF; cdr3_nt: TGTGCCAGCAGTTTAGATGGGAGTGGCTATGAGCAGTTCTTC
cdr3_length: 15; v_call: TRBV6-1; d_call: NA; clone_size: few; j_call: TRBJ1-2; cdr3_aa: CASSESVGATHGYTF; cdr3_nt: TGTGCCAGCAGTGAATCGGTAGGGGCTACGCATGGCTACACCTTC
cdr3_length: 16; v_call: TRBV7-2; d_call: TRBD1; clone_size: few; j_call: TRBJ2-7; cdr3_aa: CASSPSRGQGIYEQYF; cdr3_nt: TGTGCCAGCAGTCCTTCACGGGGACAGGGAATCTACGAGCAGTACTTC